One and the same sample provided the 10 T cell receptor beta chains below, sequenced in a study of spatial heterogeneity in lung cancer. Study-wide points: Tracking of tumor mutation counts was seen in expanded intratumoral alpha and beta TCR counts.

As to time point: sample taken at primary tumor resection. These receptors' antigens are unknown. From the 5' RACE reads, TCRdb called clonotypes with MiXCR, one entry per CDR3 protein. This repertoire shows about 3,600 distinct CDR3 sequences, just under 15% found once; its top ten account for about 23%. The sample consisted of lung tumor tissue, taken at surgery. The receptor set was obtained from a female donor with early-stage non-small cell lung cancer.

There are many counts of this clonotype. Because this beta chain is a stray read in a library intended to capture alpha chains, its abundance should not be given much weight. The CDR3 loop is CASRGAYLNTEAFF. DNA for the CDR3: TGTGCCAGTAGGGGAGCCTACTTGAACACTGAAGCTTTCTTT. The chain recombines TRBV19 with TRBJ1-1; D is ambiguous. Trimming took off 6 bases at V and 0 bases at J, with 11 bases between the two ends. Germline CDR1 reads LNHDA; CDR2 reads SQIVND (reference sequence). This CDR3 is 14 amino acids long.

In its sample, this clonotype is medium-sized (0.01 to 0.1%). Since it is a stray read in a library aimed at alpha chains, this beta chain has a size that is not meaningful. V is TRBV5-1 and J is TRBJ2-7; possibly TRBD2 for D (6 bases). With 4 bases removed from V and 3 bases from J, the gap between germline ends came to 14 bases. Germline CDR1 reads SGHRS; CDR2 reads YFSETQ. The CDR3 has 14 residues. For the CDR3, the DNA is TGCGCCAGCAGCCGCGGGACTTCCCTCTACGAGCAGTACTTC. Residues: CASSRGTSLYEQYF.

Concerning this clonotype itself: For a library built for alpha chains, this beta chain is a stray read; little rests on its size. The rearrangement uses TRBV3-1 and TRBJ2-5; TRBD2 matches 11 bases. The CDR3 is 18 amino acids. CDR1 is LGHDT and CDR2 is YNNKEL in the germline V gene (reference sequence). J lost 0 bases, V lost 0 bases, and 6 bases had no gene match. The CDR3 spells CASSQESVAGGYQETQYF. The CDR3 nucleotides are TGTGCCAGCAGCCAAGAGAGCGTAGCGGGGGGGTACCAAGAGACCCAGTACTTC.

This clonotype is labeled as medium-sized (0.01 to 0.1%). One end of the junction does not line up with germline, which may come from a read error. This beta chain slipped into a library made for alpha chains as a stray read, so its size is not meaningful. The rearrangement joins TRBV7-7 to TRBJ2-1; D is perhaps TRBD1 (6 bases). The germline gives CDR1 SSHAT, CDR2 FNYEAQ (reference sequence). CDR3 length: 13 amino acids. The CDR3 here is CASSSGQFNEQFF. As DNA, the CDR3 is TGTGCTAGCAGCTCCGGACAGTTCAATGAGCAGTTCTTC.

This clonotype is categorized as medium-sized. In a library made to pick up alpha chains, this beta chain is a stray read with a size that means little. The V gene is TRBV29-1, the J gene TRBJ2-3; D is unresolved. Per the germline V gene, CDR1 is SQVTM and CDR2 is ANQGSEA. The CDR3 is made up of 11 amino acids. Deletions cut 7 bases from V and 6 bases from J, with 11 bases between. CDR3 sequence reads: CSADIADTQYF. In DNA, the CDR3 is TGCAGCGCAGACATCGCGGATACGCAGTATTTT.

To note about this clonotype: Found in a library prepared for alpha chains, this beta chain is an off-target read, and its abundance has little meaning. The chain is built from TRBV9 and TRBJ1-4; D remains ambiguous. Trimming took off 0 bases at V and 4 bases at J, with 16 bases between the two ends. Per the germline V gene, CDR1 is SGDLS and CDR2 is YYNGEE. This CDR3 region has 17 residues. This chain's CDR3 is CASSVGAALGSNEKLFF. Here the CDR3 DNA reads TGTGCCAGCAGCGTAGGGGCAGCATTGGGGAGTAATGAAAAACTGTTTTTT.

This clonotype is labeled medium-sized. The library was designed around alpha chains, so this beta chain is a stray read whose abundance carries little weight. The J gene is TRBJ1-1, the V gene TRBV12-3 or TRBV12-4; the D is unclear. There are 13 residues in the CDR3. Trimming took off 5 bases at V and 1 base at J, with 8 bases between the two ends. CDR3 region: CASSPGGNTEAFF. CDR3 nucleotide sequence: TGTGCCAGCAGTCCTGGAGGGAACACTGAAGCTTTCTTT.

By share of the sample, this clonotype is medium-sized. This beta chain represents an off-target read in a library built for alpha chains; its size is of limited meaning. The chain joins TRBV12-3 or TRBV12-4 to TRBJ2-3; 7 bases match TRBD1. CDR3 length equals 18 residues. Trimming at V came to 1 base and at J to 4 bases, leaving 14 bases not matched to a gene. CDR3 amino acids: CASSLGRDRVNGADTQYF. The DNA for the CDR3 is TGTGCCAGCAGTTTAGGACGTGACAGGGTCAATGGGGCAGATACGCAGTATTTT.

This clonotype is large by share. A library made for alpha chains picked up this beta chain off target, so its size means little. V gene TRBV20-1 combines with J gene TRBJ2-7; 8 bases are a match to TRBD2. The CDR3 consists of 14 residues. Germline loops: CDR1 DFQATT, CDR2 SNEGSKA (reference sequence). Losses at the gene ends were 2 bases for V and 0 bases for J; bases not matched to a gene: 3. CDR3 amino acids: CSARSGGSSYEQYF. CDR3 nucleotide sequence: TGCAGTGCTAGAAGCGGGGGTAGCTCCTACGAGCAGTACTTC.

This clonotype is medium-sized in the sample. Found in a library prepared for alpha chains, this beta chain is an off-target read, and its abundance has little meaning. V and J are TRBV5-1 and TRBJ2-7; possible D gene TRBD2, 5 bases. The germline V gene encodes CDR1 SGHRS and CDR2 YFSETQ. V was cut by 0 bases and J by 2 bases, with 9 bases left in between. The CDR3 runs 14 residues. CDR3 sequence: CASSLDGDTYEQYF. CDR3 nucleotide sequence: TGCGCCAGCAGCTTGGACGGGGATACCTACGAGCAGTACTTC.